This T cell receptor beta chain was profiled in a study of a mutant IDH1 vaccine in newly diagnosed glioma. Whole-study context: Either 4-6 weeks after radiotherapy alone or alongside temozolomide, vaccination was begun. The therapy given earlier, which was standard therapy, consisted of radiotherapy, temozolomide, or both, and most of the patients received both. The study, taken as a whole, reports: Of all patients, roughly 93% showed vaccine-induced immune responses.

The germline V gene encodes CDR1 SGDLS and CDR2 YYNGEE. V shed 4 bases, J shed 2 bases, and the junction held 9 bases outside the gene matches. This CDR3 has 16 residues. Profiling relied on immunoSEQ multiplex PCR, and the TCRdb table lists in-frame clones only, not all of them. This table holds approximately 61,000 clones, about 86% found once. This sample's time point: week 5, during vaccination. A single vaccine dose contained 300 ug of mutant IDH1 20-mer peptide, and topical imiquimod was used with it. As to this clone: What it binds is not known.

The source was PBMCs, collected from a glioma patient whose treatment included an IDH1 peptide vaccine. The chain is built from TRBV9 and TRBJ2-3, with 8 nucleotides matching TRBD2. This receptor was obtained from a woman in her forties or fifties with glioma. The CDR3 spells CASSLRGDTNTDTQYF. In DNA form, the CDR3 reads TGTGCCAGCAGCTTGCGGGGGGACACAAACACAGATACGCAGTATTTT.